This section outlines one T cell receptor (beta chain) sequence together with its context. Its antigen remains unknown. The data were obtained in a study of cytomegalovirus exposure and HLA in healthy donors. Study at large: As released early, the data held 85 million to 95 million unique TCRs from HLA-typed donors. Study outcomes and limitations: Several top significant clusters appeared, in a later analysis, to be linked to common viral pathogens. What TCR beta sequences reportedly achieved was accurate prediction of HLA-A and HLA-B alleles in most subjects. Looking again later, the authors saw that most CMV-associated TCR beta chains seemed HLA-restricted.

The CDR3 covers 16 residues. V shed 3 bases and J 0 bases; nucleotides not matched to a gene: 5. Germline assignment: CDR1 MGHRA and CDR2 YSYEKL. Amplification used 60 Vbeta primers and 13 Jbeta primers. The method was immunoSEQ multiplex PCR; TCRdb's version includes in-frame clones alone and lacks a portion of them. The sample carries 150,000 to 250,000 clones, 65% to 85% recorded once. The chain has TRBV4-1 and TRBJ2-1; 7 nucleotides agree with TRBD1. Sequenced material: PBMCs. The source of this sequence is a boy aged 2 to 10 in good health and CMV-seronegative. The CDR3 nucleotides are TGCGCCAGCAGCCACCAGGGACAGAGCTCCTACAATGAGCAGTTCTTC. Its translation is CASSHQGQSSYNEQFF.